This TCR beta chain emerged from a study of T cell repertoires in cytomegalovirus infection. As concerns this clonotype: Its antigen is unknown.

TCRdb re-called the reads with MiXCR, one entry per CDR3 protein. Among hundreds of thousands of distinct CDR3 sequences, approximately 30% were seen once, and the ten largest hold 13%. Germline V lookup: CDR1 MNHGY, CDR2 SAAAGT. This CDR3 is 12 amino acids long. The V and J ends lost 4 bases and 5 bases respectively, with 9 bases between them. The clonotype comes from a human donor in good health (CMV status not recorded). Some clones in this sample may be carry-over from other donors' samples. Sequencing was performed on cultured CD8+ T cells from PBMCs, taken from culture after CMV antigen stimulation. The chain is built from TRBV6-8 and TRBJ2-7; the D gene is possibly TRBD1 (6 bases). The CDR3 here is CASSWGRDEQYV. CDR3 nucleotide sequence: TGTGCCAGCAGTTGGGGGCGGGACGAGCAGTACGTC.